This record concerns one T cell receptor (beta chain) sequence. Its antigen remains unidentified. This entry belongs to a study of PD-1 blockade in mismatch repair-deficient tumors. About the study: All were previously treated, progressing patients with eleven to twelve mismatch repair-deficient cancer types.

TCRs were sequenced from a few patients responding to pembrolizumab. The assay was immunoSEQ multiplex PCR, and TCRdb's table has in-frame clones only and misses some. Among roughly 79,000 clones listed, 80% to 90% were seen once. Whole-study findings and limits: Rapid post-treatment expansion, then contraction, generally preceding radiologic response, marked tumor-resident clones.

Looked up from germline, CDR1 is PRHDT and CDR2 is FYEKMQ (reference sequence). The CDR3 runs 15 residues. V lost 0 bases, J lost 5 bases, and 6 bases stayed unmatched. Specimen: peripheral blood, collected 44 weeks after starting pembrolizumab. The gene calls are TRBV13 and TRBJ1-1; TRBD1 aligns across 7 bases. The TCR comes from an adult with mismatch repair-deficient cancer. The CDR3 DNA reads TGTGCCAGCAGCTTAGGGTCAGGGGGTAGGACTGAAGCTTTCTTT. Translating it yields CASSLGSGGRTEAFF.